These 23 T cell receptor beta chains were all obtained from the same sample, sequenced in a study of identical twins. In TCRdb, the 5' RACE reads were re-called with MiXCR into one record per CDR3 protein. The sample contains 1.5 million to 2 million distinct CDR3 sequences, about 32% of which appear only once. The source material was cord blood. All receptors come from a newborn girl in good health.

This clonotype was found a few times. The J gene is TRBJ2-6, the V gene TRBV7-6, with D possibly TRBD2 on 6 matching bases. V lost 5 bases and J lost 0, with 23 bases in between. The germline V gene has CDR1 SGHVS and CDR2 FNYEAQ. CDR3 length: 20 residues. CDR3 DNA: TGTGCCAGCAGCCCAAGGCTCCGGGGGATTGGAGACTCTGGGGCCAACGTCCTGACTTTC. This translates into CASSPRLRGIGDSGANVLTF. Full variable domain (outside the CDR3, taken from reference TRBV7-6 and TRBJ2-6): GAGVSQSPRYKVTKRGQDVALRCDPISGHVSLYWYRQALGQGPEFLTYFNYEAQQDKSGLPNDRFSAERPEGSISTLTIQRTEQRDSAMYRCASSPRLRGIGDSGANVLTFGAGSRLTVL.

J is TRBJ2-3 and V is TRBV12-3 or TRBV12-4; no firm D call. The length of the CDR3 is 12 residues. V lost 4 bases and J lost 6, with 8 bases in between. DNA of the CDR3: TGTGCCAGCAGTTCCGTGCCCGATACGCAGTATTTT. Protein: CASSSVPDTQYF.

In this sample, this clonotype turned up many times. The chain combines TRBV7-2 with TRBJ2-3; D perhaps matches TRBD1 (6 bases). CDR3 length: 14 amino acids. Germline V gene lookup returns CDR1 SGHTA and CDR2 FQGNSA. V dropped 7 bases and J dropped 0 bases, with 11 bases sitting between them. CDR3 residues: CASTETGSTDTQYF. The DNA of the CDR3 is TGTGCCAGCACTGAAACAGGGAGCACAGATACGCAGTATTTT.

This clonotype was observed a few times. V gene TRBV20-1 combines with J gene TRBJ2-1; TRBD2 matches 8 bases. The germline V gene has CDR1 DFQATT and CDR2 SNEGSKA (reference sequence). There are 15 residues in the CDR3. The ends lost 6 bases at V and 5 bases at J; junction bases unmatched: 12. The CDR3 bases are TGCAGTGCCATCTCAACCGGGACTAGTAACAATGAGCAGTTCTTC. This gives the protein CSAISTGTSNNEQFF.

The sample holds one count of this clonotype. The chain couples TRBV4-2 to TRBJ1-6, with TRBD1 matching over 7 bases. CDR1 and CDR2 (germline): LGHNA, YNFKEQ. V trimming: 3 bases; J trimming: 5 bases; junction bases outside the gene matches: 7. CDR3 length: 16 amino acids. The CDR3 nucleotides are TGTGCCAGCAGCCAGAGAGGACAGGCGGATAATTCACCCCTCCACTTT. It yields the protein CASSQRGQADNSPLHF.

Remarks on this clonotype: A much larger clonotype is one base distant, so this may be a read error. The chain combines TRBV29-1 with TRBJ2-1; 7 nucleotides agree with TRBD1. This CDR3 is 13 amino acids long. J lost 14 bases, V lost 1 base, and 11 bases had no gene match. In germline, CDR1 is SQVTM, CDR2 ANQGSEA. The CDR3 nucleotides read TGCAGCGTTGAAGTTATAGGGGGCAGGGGCGAGTTCTTC. This encodes CSVEVIGGRGEFF.

The rearrangement joins TRBV29-1 to TRBJ1-1, with D uncertain. Germline values: CDR1 SQVTM, CDR2 ANQGSEA. Trimming removed 3 bases from V and 3 bases from J, with 11 bases in between. The CDR3 covers 13 residues. The CDR3 nucleotides read TGCAGCGTTGACCCCACGGGTTACACTGAAGCTTTCTTT. This translates into CSVDPTGYTEAFF.

In regard to this clonotype: A much bigger clone sits one base away, suggesting this may be a read error. This chain links TRBV11-2 with TRBJ2-6, with D possibly being TRBD1 (5 bases). Germline V gene data show CDR1 as SGHAT and CDR2 as FQNNGV. The CDR3 sequence is 14 residues long. The CDR3 DNA reads TGTGCCAGCCTAAGAAGCTCTGGGGCCGACGTCCTGACTTTC. This codes for CASLRSSGADVLTF.

The rearrangement uses TRBV10-3 and TRBJ1-1; no clear D gene. The CDR3 runs 13 residues. Per the germline V gene, CDR1 is ENHRY and CDR2 is SYGVKD. V was trimmed by 3 bases and J by 3 bases, leaving 8 bases between them. The DNA of the CDR3 is TGTGCCATCAGTGACAGGCCCTACACTGAAGCTTTCTTT. Translating gives CAISDRPYTEAFF.

The V gene is TRBV18, the J gene TRBJ2-3; D is ambiguous. Germline V gene sequence: CDR1 KGHSH, CDR2 LQKENI. Trimming took 8 bases from V and 5 from J, leaving 8 bases between them. The CDR3 runs to 11 residues. CDR3 region: CASRLLDTQYF. The CDR3 bases are TGTGCCAGCCGATTATTAGATACGCAGTATTTT.

This chain connects TRBV12-3 or TRBV12-4 to TRBJ1-6; no clear D. This CDR3 is 16 amino acids long. Deletions cut 3 bases from V and 4 bases from J, with 13 bases between. CDR3 sequence (DNA): TGTGCCAGCAGTTTCCGGCGGGTACCTTATAATTCACCCCTCCACTTT. It encodes CASSFRRVPYNSPLHF.

The rearrangement links TRBV5-1 to TRBJ2-1, with 7 bases identical to TRBD1. V lost 4 bases to trimming and J lost 5 bases; unmatched junction nucleotides: 12. In germline, CDR1 is SGHRS, CDR2 YFSETQ. The CDR3 contains 16 residues. The CDR3 nucleotides are TGCGCCAGCAGCGTGGGAAATCTAGACAGGGACAATGAGCAGTTCTTC. Amino acids: CASSVGNLDRDNEQFF.

The chain links TRBV7-9 to TRBJ2-7; 8 positions match TRBD1. The ends lost 2 bases at V and 3 bases at J; junction bases unmatched: 6. CDR3 length: 15 amino acids. Germline V gives CDR1 SEHNR, CDR2 FQNEAQ (reference sequence). CDR3 nucleotide sequence: TGTGCCAGCAGCTTATGGACAGGGACCCACTACGAGCAGTACTTC. This codes for CASSLWTGTHYEQYF.

In its sample, this clonotype was seen many times. The rearrangement uses TRBV13 and TRBJ2-4; TRBD1 might be the D (6 bases). The germline V gene has CDR1 PRHDT and CDR2 FYEKMQ (reference sequence). The CDR3 runs to 12 residues. V shed 2 bases and J shed 14 bases, with 13 bases lying between them. CDR3 region: CASSLYRDVKYF. The CDR3 bases are TGTGCCAGCAGCTTATACAGGGATGTAAAGTACTTC.

This clonotype was seen a handful of times. The CDR3 reads CASSAPGTGGYEQYF. The CDR3 nucleotides read TGTGCCAGCAGTGCCCCCGGGACAGGGGGCTACGAGCAGTACTTC. V usage is TRBV27 and J usage is TRBJ2-7, with TRBD1 matching over 11 bases. Germline V gives CDR1 MNHEY, CDR2 SMNVEV (reference sequence). V dropped 5 bases and J dropped 3; count of bases not matched to a gene: 6. The CDR3 is made up of 15 amino acids.

V gene TRBV7-9 combines with J gene TRBJ2-7; D assignment may be TRBD1 or TRBD2 (5 bases each). The CDR3 is made up of 17 amino acids. Germline V gene data show CDR1 as SEHNR and CDR2 as FQNEAQ (reference sequence). The V end lost 5 bases, the J end lost 1 base, and 21 bases lay between the germline ends. CDR3 loop: CASSPKLRDGDSYEQYF. The CDR3 nucleotides are TGTGCCAGCAGCCCAAAACTCCGGGACGGTGATTCCTACGAGCAGTACTTC. The variable domain in full, with the rest retrieved from reference TRBV7-9 and TRBJ2-7, is DTGVSQNPRHKITKRGQNVTFRCDPISEHNRLYWYRQTLGQGPEFLTYFQNEAQLEKSRLLSDRFSAERPKGSFSTLEIQRTEQGDSAMYLCASSPKLRDGDSYEQYFGPGTRLTVT.

With regard to this clonotype: At one of its ends the junction is not consistent with the germline gene, which may arise from a read error. The rearrangement links TRBV12-3 or TRBV12-4 to TRBJ2-3, with D perhaps matching TRBD2 (7 bases). CDR3 length equals 18 residues. Written as DNA, the CDR3 is TGTGCCAGCAGTTTGCGACTAGGGGGGGCCTCTAGCACAGATGCGCAGTATTTT. Its protein is CASSLRLGGASSTDAQYF.

CDR3 residues: CASSQSSGTPHNEQFF. CDR3 bases: TGTGCCAGCAGCCAGTCTAGCGGGACGCCCCACAATGAGCAGTTCTTC. The chain recombines TRBV3-1 with TRBJ2-1; 9 bases are shared with TRBD2. After removal of 3 bases from V and 5 bases from J, the junction contained 8 bases not matched to a gene. Germline CDR1 LGHDT, CDR2 YNNKEL (reference sequence). The CDR3 is 16 residues long.

This clonotype showed up many times. V usage is TRBV6-2 or TRBV6-3 and J usage is TRBJ2-3, with D perhaps matching TRBD2 (5 bases). Germline V gives CDR1 MNHEY, CDR2 SVGEGT. Between the trimmed V and J ends, which lost 5 bases and 5 bases, there was a span of 11 bases. The CDR3 totals 13 residues. This CDR3 is CASSALGGDTQYF. The CDR3 DNA follows: TGTGCCAGCAGTGCCCTAGGAGGAGATACGCAGTATTTT.

The chain uses TRBV24-1 and TRBJ1-1, with D maybe TRBD1 (5 bases). From germline, CDR1 is KGHDR and CDR2 SFDVKD. The CDR3 has 13 amino acids. Trimming stripped 0 bases from V and 6 bases from J, with 7 bases between. The CDR3 is CATSDLDRSEAFF. CDR3 coding DNA: TGTGCCACCAGTGATTTGGACAGATCTGAAGCTTTCTTT.

There are a few counts of this clonotype. V is TRBV24-1 and J is TRBJ2-3; the D gene is possibly TRBD1 (5 bases). The ends were cut back, 8 bases at V and 2 bases at J, with 10 bases in the middle. This CDR3 region has 13 residues. Germline values: CDR1 KGHDR, CDR2 SFDVKD. In DNA, the CDR3 is TGTGCCACCAAAGACAGAGCCACAGATACGCAGTATTTT. The encoded protein is CATKDRATDTQYF.

This clonotype was detected a few times. The chain couples TRBV9 to TRBJ2-3, with a tentative D call TRBD1 (5 bases). This CDR3 has 18 amino acids. Looked up from germline, CDR1 is SGDLS and CDR2 is YYNGEE. The V end lost 0 bases, the J end lost 5 bases, and 22 bases lay between the germline ends. The CDR3 protein is CASSVASDAGPSGDTQYF. The CDR3 nucleotides are TGTGCCAGCAGCGTAGCTTCCGATGCAGGGCCGAGTGGAGATACGCAGTATTTT.

A few counts support this clonotype. CDR3 amino acids: CSGTVNTEAFF. In DNA, the CDR3 is TGCAGCGGGACAGTAAATACTGAAGCTTTCTTT. The chain has TRBV29-1 and TRBJ1-1; D is possibly TRBD1 (6 bases). The germline V gene encodes CDR1 SQVTM and CDR2 ANQGSEA. The CDR3 length is 11 residues. Trimming pared 7 bases from V and 5 bases from J, leaving 11 bases between.